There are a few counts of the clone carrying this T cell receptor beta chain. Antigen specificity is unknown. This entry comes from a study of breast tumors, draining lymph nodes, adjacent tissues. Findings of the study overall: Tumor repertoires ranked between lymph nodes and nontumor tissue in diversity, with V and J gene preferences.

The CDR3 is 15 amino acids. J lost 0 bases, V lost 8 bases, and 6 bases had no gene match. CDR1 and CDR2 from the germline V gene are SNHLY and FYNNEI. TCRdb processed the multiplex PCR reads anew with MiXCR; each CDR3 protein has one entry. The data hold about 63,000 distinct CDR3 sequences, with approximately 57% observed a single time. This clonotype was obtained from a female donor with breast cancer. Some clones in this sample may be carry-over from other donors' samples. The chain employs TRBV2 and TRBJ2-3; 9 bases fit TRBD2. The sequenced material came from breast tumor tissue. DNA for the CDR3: TGTGCCAGCTGCCCCGGGACTAGCAGCACAGATACGCAGTATTTT. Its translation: CASCPGTSSTDTQYF.